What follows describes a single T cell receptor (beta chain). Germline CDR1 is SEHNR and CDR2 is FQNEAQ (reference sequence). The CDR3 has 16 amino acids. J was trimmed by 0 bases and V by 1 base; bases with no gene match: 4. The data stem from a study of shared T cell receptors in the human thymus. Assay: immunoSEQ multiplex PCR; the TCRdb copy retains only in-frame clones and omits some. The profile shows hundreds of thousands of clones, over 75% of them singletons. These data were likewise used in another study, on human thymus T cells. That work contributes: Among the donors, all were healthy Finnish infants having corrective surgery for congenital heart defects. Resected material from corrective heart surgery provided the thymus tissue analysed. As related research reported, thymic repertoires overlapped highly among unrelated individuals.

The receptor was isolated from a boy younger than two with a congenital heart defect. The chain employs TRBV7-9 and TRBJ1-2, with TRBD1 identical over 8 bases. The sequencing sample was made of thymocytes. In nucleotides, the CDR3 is TGTGCCAGCAGCTTAGTAGGACAGGGCGCTAACTATGGCTACACCTTC. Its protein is CASSLVGQGANYGYTF.